What follows are 14 T cell receptor beta chains derived from one specimen sequenced in a study of beta chain features in type 1 diabetes. Since all of the isolated RNA was reverse transcribed, expressed TCRB transcripts were what got sequenced. The method was immunoSEQ multiplex PCR; TCRdb's version includes in-frame clones alone and lacks a portion of them. The sample consists of 300,000 to 350,000 clones, around 15% of them appearing once. The sample consisted of central memory CD4+ T cells from blood. These receptors were obtained from a man aged 25-45 years in good health.

In its sample, this clone was seen a few times. The V call is TRBV7-9, the J call TRBJ1-3, with no clear D. The ends were cut back, 5 bases at V and 0 bases at J, with 8 bases in the middle. Germline values: CDR1 SEHNR, CDR2 FQNEAQ (reference sequence). The CDR3 length is 14 residues. The CDR3 is CASSPPSSGNTIYF. CDR3 DNA sequence: TGTGCCAGCAGCCCACCCAGCTCTGGAAACACCATATATTTT.

The rearrangement uses TRBV13 and TRBJ2-3, with D maybe TRBD2 (6 bases). This CDR3 is 16 amino acids long. Germline V lookup: CDR1 PRHDT, CDR2 FYEKMQ (reference sequence). Trimming pared 0 bases from V and 6 bases from J, leaving 16 bases between. The CDR3 DNA sequence: TGTGCCAGCAGCTTAGGCCTTCTAGCGAACGTCGATACGCAGTATTTT. Encoded protein: CASSLGLLANVDTQYF.

This clone was detected a few times. This sequence joins TRBV7-2 and TRBJ2-1; unclear D gene. The CDR3 covers 13 residues. Germline V gene lookup returns CDR1 SGHTA and CDR2 FQGNSA. Trimming took 6 bases from V and 0 from J, leaving 6 bases between them. The CDR3 nucleotides are TGTGCCAGCAGTAAAAGCTCCTACAATGAGCAGTTCTTC. Residues: CASSKSSYNEQFF. The complete variable domain, with remaining parts taken from reference TRBV7-2 and TRBJ2-1, reads GAGVSQSPSNKVTEKGKDVELRCDPISGHTALYWYRQSLGQGLEFLIYFQGNSAPDKSGLPSDRFSAERTGGSVSTLTIQRTQQEDSAVYLCASSKSSYNEQFFGPGTRLTVL.

The chain uses TRBV7-9 and TRBJ2-3; 8 positions agree with TRBD2. CDR3 length: 13 amino acids. CDR1 and CDR2 (germline): SEHNR, FQNEAQ (reference sequence). The junction had 13 bases not matched to a gene; V was cut back by 5 bases and J by 15 bases. CDR3 coding DNA: TGTGCCAGCAGCGGAATCCCCAGCGGGAGAGTTTATTTT. This translates into CASSGIPSGRVYF.

The chain recombines TRBV2 with TRBJ2-1, with a possible D match to TRBD1 (6 bases). The CDR3 has 13 residues. Per the germline V gene, CDR1 is SNHLY and CDR2 is FYNNEI. V was shortened by 7 bases and J by 8 bases, with 15 bases between the two germline ends. The CDR3 loop reads CASNRQVTYEQFF. CDR3 bases: TGTGCCAGCAACCGACAGGTTACCTATGAGCAGTTCTTC.

This clone showed up many times. The rearrangement joins TRBV15 to TRBJ1-4; D gene ambiguous. This CDR3 region has 15 residues. Trimming took 1 base from V and 0 from J, leaving 6 bases between them. Per the germline V gene, CDR1 is LNHNV and CDR2 is YYDKDF (reference sequence). This CDR3 is CATSRGPATNEKLFF. Here the CDR3 DNA reads TGTGCCACCAGCAGAGGTCCTGCAACTAATGAAAAACTGTTTTTT.

The chain uses TRBV5-1 and TRBJ1-4, with D perhaps matching TRBD1 (6 bases). V dropped 10 bases and J dropped 3 bases, with 10 bases sitting between them. The CDR3 has 12 amino acids. The germline V gene encodes CDR1 SGHRS and CDR2 YFSETQ. CDR3: CASQGPNEKLFF. CDR3 in DNA: TGCGCCTCACAGGGCCCTAATGAAAAACTGTTTTTT.

This clone has just a few counts. The chain couples TRBV11-2 to TRBJ1-4, with D unresolved. There are 13 residues in the CDR3. Trimming removed 5 bases from V and 5 bases from J, with 9 bases in between. Germline V gene lookup returns CDR1 SGHAT and CDR2 FQNNGV. The CDR3 sequence is CASSGSPNEKLFF. The CDR3 bases are TGTGCCAGCAGCGGGTCTCCCAATGAAAAACTGTTTTTT.

This sequence joins TRBV5-4 and TRBJ2-5; D gene unclear. The V gene lost 4 bases and the J gene lost 0 bases, with 7 bases spanning the gap. CDR3 length: 13 residues. From germline, CDR1 is SGHNT and CDR2 YYREEE (reference sequence). The CDR3 DNA follows: TGTGCCAGCAGCCCCAGGAACCAAGAGACCCAGTACTTC. Protein product: CASSPRNQETQYF.

This clone was counted between two and nine times. The same CDR3 also results from other DNA sequences found in this sample. The V and J genes are TRBV2 and TRBJ1-3; D possibly corresponds to TRBD1 (5 bases). CDR1 is SNHLY and CDR2 is FYNNEI in the germline V gene. The CDR3 is 13 amino acids. The V and J ends lost 3 bases and 2 bases respectively, with 5 bases between them. CDR3 bases: TGTGCCAGCAGTGAGGGGCCTGGAAACACCATATATTTT. Translation: CASSEGPGNTIYF.

This clone was seen at least ten times. V is TRBV5-1 and J is TRBJ1-1; TRBD1 aligns across 8 bases. Germline-derived CDR1 and CDR2 are SGHRS and YFSETQ. The CDR3 spans 13 residues. Trimming at V came to 5 bases and at J to 6 bases, leaving 6 bases not matched to a gene. The CDR3 DNA sequence: TGCGCCAGCAGTCTCCAGGGGGCTGCTGAAGCTTTCTTT. This codes for CASSLQGAAEAFF.

This sequence joins TRBV7-2 and TRBJ1-2; 8 bases map to TRBD1. Looked up from germline, CDR1 is SGHTA and CDR2 is FQGNSA. The V segment lost 4 bases and the J segment 4 bases; nucleotides outside the gene matches: 2. This CDR3 has 13 amino acids. The CDR3 DNA reads as TGTGCCAGCAGCTACGACAGGGGCTATGGCTACACCTTC. Protein product: CASSYDRGYGYTF.

This clone was seen a handful of times. V is TRBV27 and J is TRBJ1-1; 7 nucleotides match TRBD1. Germline-derived CDR1 and CDR2 are MNHEY and SMNVEV (reference sequence). With 3 bases clipped from V and 8 bases from J, the junction kept 6 bases outside the gene matches. This CDR3 comprises 13 residues. The CDR3 nucleotides read TGTGCCAGCAGTTTCGACAGGGTTGGGGAAGCTTTCTTT. Protein product: CASSFDRVGEAFF.

The table lists this clone with a few counts. This chain connects TRBV7-8 to TRBJ1-4; possibly TRBD1 for D (5 bases). Germline V gene data show CDR1 as SGHVS and CDR2 as FQNEAQ. The CDR3 has 16 amino acids. V was pared by 1 base and J by 5 bases, with 14 bases between. CDR3 nucleotide sequence: TGTGCCAGCAGCTTAGGAACCGGGACCTCAAATGAAAAACTGTTTTTT. Protein product: CASSLGTGTSNEKLFF.